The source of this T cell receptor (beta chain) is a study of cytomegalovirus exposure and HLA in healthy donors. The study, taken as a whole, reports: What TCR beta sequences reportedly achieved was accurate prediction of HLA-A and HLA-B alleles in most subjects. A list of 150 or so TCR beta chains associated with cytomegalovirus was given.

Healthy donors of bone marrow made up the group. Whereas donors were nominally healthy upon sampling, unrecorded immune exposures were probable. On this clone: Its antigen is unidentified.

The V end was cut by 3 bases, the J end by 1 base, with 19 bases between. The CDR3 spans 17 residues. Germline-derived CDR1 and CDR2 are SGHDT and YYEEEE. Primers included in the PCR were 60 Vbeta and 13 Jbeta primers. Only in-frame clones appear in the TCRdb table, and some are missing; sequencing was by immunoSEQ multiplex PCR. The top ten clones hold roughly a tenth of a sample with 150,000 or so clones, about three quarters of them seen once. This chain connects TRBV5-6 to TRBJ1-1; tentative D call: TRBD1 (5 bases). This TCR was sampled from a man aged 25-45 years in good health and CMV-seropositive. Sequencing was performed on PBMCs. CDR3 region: CASSSDGGAVENTEAFF. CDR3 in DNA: TGTGCCAGCAGCTCCGACGGCGGGGCAGTCGAGAACACTGAAGCTTTCTTT.